A selection of T cell receptor beta chains follows, all from one sample in a study of naive and memory T cell subsets. TCRdb re-analysed the UMI-ligation and nested PCR reads in MiXCR, keeping a single row per CDR3 protein. The sample holds about 140,000 distinct CDR3 sequences; 15% to 20% are singletons and the top ten take 0.5% to 0.75%. The specimen was naive CD8+ T cells from blood. These receptors all come from a human donor in good health. Both conserved end residues are part of each CDR3. Each record gives: V gene, D gene, clone size, J gene, CDR3 DNA, CDR3 protein. A D gene is named only where the DNA matches it firmly. Only some rows state a clone size, as once, few, many or a class for expanded clones.

TRBV28,TRBD2,.,TRBJ2-1,TGTGCCAGCAGTACAGGGACTAGCGGGAGACTTGACAATGAGCAGTTCTTC,CASSTGTSGRLDNEQFF
TRBV3-1,.,many,TRBJ1-4,TGTGCCAGCGGCGGGCCGAGCACTAATGAAAAACTGTTTTTT,CASGGPSTNEKLFF
TRBV27,.,few,TRBJ1-6,TGTGCCAGCAGTTTATCCCTTCGCTCCTATAATTCACCCCTCCACTTT,CASSLSLRSYNSPLHF
TRBV28,TRBD1,few,TRBJ1-2,TGTGCCAGCAGTCCGACCCAGACAGGGCGAGGCTACACCTTC,CASSPTQTGRGYTF
TRBV30,.,.,TRBJ2-3,TGTGCCTGGAGCGGGGCTGGCACAGATACGCAGTATTTT,CAWSGAGTDTQYF
TRBV7-9,.,few,TRBJ2-1,TGTGCCAGCAGCCCCCAAGCTAACGAATACAATGAGCAGTTCTTC,CASSPQANEYNEQFF
TRBV24-1,TRBD1,.,TRBJ2-1,TGTGCCACCAGCCGGACAGGGGTACCCCATGAGCAGTTCTTC,CATSRTGVPHEQFF
TRBV12-3/TRBV12-4,.,few,TRBJ2-7,TGTGCCAGCAGTTCAAACTTGTACGAGCAGTACTTC,CASSSNLYEQYF
TRBV6-1,.,.,TRBJ2-2,TGTGCCAGCAGTGGATACAGGGAGGGGTACGGGGAGCTGTTTTTT,CASSGYREGYGELFF
TRBV29-1,.,few,TRBJ2-7,TGCAGCGCTAGGGGAATCACTTCCTACGAGCAGTACTTC,CSARGITSYEQYF
TRBV5-6,.,.,TRBJ2-2,TGTGCCAGCAGCTTGGGACTTTACACCGGGGAGCTGTTTTTT,CASSLGLYTGELFF
TRBV6-2/TRBV6-3,TRBD1,many,TRBJ2-7,TGTGCCAGCACCCTGGACAGGGCCTACGAGCAGTACTTC,CASTLDRAYEQYF
TRBV5-8,TRBD2,once,TRBJ2-3,TGTGCCAGCAGCCCGGGACTAGCTGATAGCACAGATACGCAGTATTTT,CASSPGLADSTDTQYF
TRBV27,.,few,TRBJ2-1,TGTGCCAGCAGTTTTTTAGGGGCCTCTGCAAACAATGAGCAGTTCTTC,CASSFLGASANNEQFF
TRBV7-3,TRBD2,many,TRBJ2-1,TGTGCCAGCAGTTTTGGGGTAGCGGGAATGAATGAGCAGTTCTTC,CASSFGVAGMNEQFF
TRBV10-3,.,.,TRBJ1-1,TGTGCCATCAGTATGGGGTCGGGTAACACTGAAGCTTTCTTT,CAISMGSGNTEAFF
TRBV4-1,.,few,TRBJ1-1,TGCGCCAGCAGCCCTGGGCTTGAAGCTTTCTTT,CASSPGLEAFF
TRBV20-1,.,few,TRBJ2-3,TGCAGTGCTAGAGAAGGAGCCGGGGCAGATACGCAGTATTTT,CSAREGAGADTQYF
TRBV7-9,TRBD1,.,TRBJ2-7,TGTGCCAGCATGGACAGGGGTATGGAGCAGTACTTC,CASMDRGMEQYF
TRBV6-5,.,.,TRBJ1-2,TGTGCCAGCAGTTACGGAGAAACTGGTGGCTACACCTTC,CASSYGETGGYTF